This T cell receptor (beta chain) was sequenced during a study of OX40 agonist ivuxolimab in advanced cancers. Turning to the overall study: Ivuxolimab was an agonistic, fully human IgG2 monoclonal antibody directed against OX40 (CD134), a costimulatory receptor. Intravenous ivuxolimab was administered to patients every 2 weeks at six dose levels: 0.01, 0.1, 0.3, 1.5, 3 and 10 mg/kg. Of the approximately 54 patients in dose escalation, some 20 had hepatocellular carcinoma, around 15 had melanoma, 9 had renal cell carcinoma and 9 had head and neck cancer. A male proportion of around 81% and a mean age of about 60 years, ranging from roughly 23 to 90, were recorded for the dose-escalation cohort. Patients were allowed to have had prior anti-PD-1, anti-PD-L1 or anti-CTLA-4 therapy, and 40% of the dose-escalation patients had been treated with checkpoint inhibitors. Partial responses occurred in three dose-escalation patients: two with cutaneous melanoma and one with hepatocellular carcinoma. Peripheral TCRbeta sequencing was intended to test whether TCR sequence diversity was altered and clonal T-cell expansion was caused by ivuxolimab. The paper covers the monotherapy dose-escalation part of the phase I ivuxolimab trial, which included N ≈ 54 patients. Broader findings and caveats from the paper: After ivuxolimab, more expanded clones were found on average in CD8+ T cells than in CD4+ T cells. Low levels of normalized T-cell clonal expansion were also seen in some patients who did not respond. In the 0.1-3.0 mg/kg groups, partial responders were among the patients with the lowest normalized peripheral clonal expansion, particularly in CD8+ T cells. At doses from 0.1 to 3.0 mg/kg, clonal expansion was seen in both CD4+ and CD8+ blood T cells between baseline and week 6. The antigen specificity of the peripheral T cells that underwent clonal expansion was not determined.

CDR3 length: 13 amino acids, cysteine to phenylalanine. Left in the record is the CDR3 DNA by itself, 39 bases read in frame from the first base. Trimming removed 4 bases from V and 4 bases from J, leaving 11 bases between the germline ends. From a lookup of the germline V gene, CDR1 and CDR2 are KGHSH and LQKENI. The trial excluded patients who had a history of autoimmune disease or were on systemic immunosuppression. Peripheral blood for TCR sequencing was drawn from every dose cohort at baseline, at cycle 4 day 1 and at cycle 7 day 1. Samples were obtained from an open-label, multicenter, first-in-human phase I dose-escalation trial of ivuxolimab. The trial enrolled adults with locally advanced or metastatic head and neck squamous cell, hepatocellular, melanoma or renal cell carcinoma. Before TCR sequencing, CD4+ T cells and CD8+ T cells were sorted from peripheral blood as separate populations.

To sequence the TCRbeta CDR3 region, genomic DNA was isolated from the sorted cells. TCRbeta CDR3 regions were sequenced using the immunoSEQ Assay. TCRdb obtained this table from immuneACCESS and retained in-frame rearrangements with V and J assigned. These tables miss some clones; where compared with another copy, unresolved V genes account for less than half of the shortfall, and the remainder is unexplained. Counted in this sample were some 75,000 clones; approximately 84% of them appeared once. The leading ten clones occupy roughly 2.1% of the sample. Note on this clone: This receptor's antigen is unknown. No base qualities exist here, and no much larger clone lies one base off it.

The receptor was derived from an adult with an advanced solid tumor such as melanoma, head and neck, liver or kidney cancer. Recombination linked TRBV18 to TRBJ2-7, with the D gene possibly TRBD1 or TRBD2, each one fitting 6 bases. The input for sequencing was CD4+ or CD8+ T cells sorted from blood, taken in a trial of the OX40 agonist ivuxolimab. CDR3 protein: CASSQRGPYEQYF. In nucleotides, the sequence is TGTGCCAGCTCACAACGGGGGCCGTACGAGCAGTACTTC.